This T cell receptor (beta chain) was sequenced in a study of T cells after yellow fever vaccination. TCRdb re-called the 5' RACE reads through MiXCR, storing one row per CDR3 protein. The table records about 320,000 distinct CDR3 sequences, 3.5% to 4.5% of them present only once. This clonotype showed up many times. The sample consisted of PBMCs, taken 15 days after the yellow fever booster vaccination. The receptor comes from a man younger than 35 who received the YFV17D yellow fever vaccine.

As DNA, the CDR3 is TGCAGTGCTCCGAAGAGGGGGGGCTATGGCTACACCTTC. Amino acids: CSAPKRGGYGYTF. The chain is built from TRBV20-1 and TRBJ1-2; the D gene is possibly TRBD1 (6 bases). V was cut by 5 bases and J by 4 bases, with 14 bases left in between. CDR3 length: 13 residues. The germline CDR1 and CDR2 sequences are DFQATT and SNEGSKA (reference sequence).